The clone carrying this T cell receptor (beta chain) was seen more than once but under ten times. As yet, its antigen is unknown. Primed by a sample-barcoded 5' primer and a J-beta primer mix, a second PCR proceeded for 7 to 11 cycles. TCRdb recomputed calls from the 5' RACE reads with MiXCR, one row per CDR3 protein. Of under 700,000 distinct CDR3 sequences detected, approximately 25% appear once; the ten largest clones hold 8.5% to 9.5%. These data come from a study of blood T cells in healthy people across ages. General study findings and limits: Among T cells, TCR beta diversity per million cells dropped roughly linearly as age rose. It was not known whether donors were CMV positive (a possible confounder of expanded clonotype changes). Greater diversity and more naive CD4+ cells were seen in long-lived donors than in aged donors.

This CDR3 contains 14 residues. Germline-derived CDR1 and CDR2 are MDHEN and SYDVKM. These data also formed part of another study, on T cells of mothers and their children.

Sequenced sample: blood. This chain joins TRBV28 and TRBJ2-5; no definite D call. The J call is uncertain, as TRBJ2-7 better fits the DNA end. This sequence originates from a boy aged 5-17 years in good health. The CDR3 reads CASSLQPLSYEQYF. In DNA, the CDR3 is TGTGCCAGCAGTTTACAGCCCCTTTCCTACGAGCAGTACTTC.